The 21 T cell receptor delta chains presented below share a single source sample, sequenced in a study of gamma-delta T cells after stem cell transplantation. TCRdb reapplied CATT to the RT-PCR reads. Of roughly 1,600 delta-chain clones listed, around half are singletons. Sequenced input: gamma-delta T cells. Receptor source: a human donor. It is not recorded whose cells these are; they may come from a transplant donor.

In this sample, this clone turned up a few times. V usage is TRDV2 and J usage is TRDJ1; 8 bases are shared with TRDD3. V was clipped by 2 bases and J by 1 base; unmatched bases: 5. The germline V gene encodes CDR1 GEAIGNYY and CDR2 EKD. The CDR3 is 15 amino acids. The CDR3 here is CACDRVGYATDKLIF. CDR3 coding DNA: TGTGCCTGTGACAGGGTGGGATACGCCACCGATAAACTCATCTTT.

Worth noting for this clone: A far larger clone differs by one base, so this is likely a read error. The chain uses TRDV2 and TRDJ1; 13 positions agree with TRDD3. V was clipped by 5 bases and J by 5 bases; unmatched bases: 16. Germline V gene data show CDR1 as GEAIGNYY and CDR2 as EKD. The CDR3 spans 18 residues. The CDR3 loop reads CACGPLLGDTLPKDKLIF. For the CDR3, the DNA is TGTGCCTGTGGCCCTTTACTGGGGGATACGCTTCCGAAAGATAAACTCATCTTT.

DNA of the CDR3: TGTGCCTGTGACACCCTGGGGGACGCCAAGGGTAAACTCATCTTT. It specifies CACDTLGDAKGKLIF. The chain links TRDV2 to TRDJ1, with TRDD3 matching over 8 bases. The CDR3 runs to 15 residues. J was trimmed by 7 bases and V by 0 bases; bases with no gene match: 9. Germline V lookup: CDR1 GEAIGNYY, CDR2 EKD.

As concerns this clone: This may be a read error, as it is one base from a much larger clone. V usage is TRDV2 and J usage is TRDJ1; the match to TRDD3 covers 9 bases. Germline V gene data show CDR1 as GEAIGNYY and CDR2 as EKD. The CDR3 totals 16 residues. CDR3 protein: CACDTLALGDTDKPIF. In DNA form, the CDR3 reads TGTGCCTGTGACACGCTGGCACTGGGGGACACCGATAAACCCATCTTT.

This clone came up once. The chain couples TRDV2 to TRDJ1, with 7 bases identical to TRDD3. Germline V gives CDR1 GEAIGNYY, CDR2 EKD. This CDR3 region has 21 residues. The V segment lost 1 base and the J segment 3 bases; nucleotides outside the gene matches: 25. CDR3 amino acids: CACDTISWGPEGENRADKLIF. The CDR3 nucleotides are TGTGCCTGTGACACGATTAGCTGGGGGCCCGAAGGGGAAAATCGAGCCGATAAACTCATCTTT.

Comments on this clone: The sample holds other DNA sequences that translate to the same CDR3. The rearrangement uses TRDV2 and TRDJ1; D is uncertain. The V end was cut by 3 bases, the J end by 2 bases, with 9 bases between. From germline, CDR1 is GEAIGNYY and CDR2 EKD. CDR3 length equals 13 residues. In DNA form, the CDR3 reads TGTGCCTGTGACGCTTTAAAGACCGATAAACTCATCTTT. Translation gives CACDALKTDKLIF.

This clone has only one observation. This could be a read error, since a much larger clone is one nucleotide away. Different DNA sequences within this sample yield the same CDR3. The rearrangement joins TRDV2 to TRDJ3; D might be TRDD3 (5 bases). The length of the CDR3 is 21 residues. Germline CDR1 GEAIGNYY, CDR2 EKD. DNA for the CDR3: TGTGCCTGCGACACCGCGGCAGGGGGGCCCCCGAGCTCCTGGGACACCCGACAGATGTTTTTC. This encodes CACDTAAGGPPSSWDTRQMFF.

This clone rates as large. The gene calls are TRDV2 and TRDJ1, with 8 bases fitting TRDD3. With V trimmed by 3 bases and J by 0 bases, 11 bases remained unmatched. The CDR3 runs 17 residues. The germline gives CDR1 GEAIGNYY, CDR2 EKD. The chain's CDR3 is CACDEMGDAGNTDKLIF. Here the CDR3 DNA reads TGTGCCTGTGACGAAATGGGGGATGCGGGGAACACCGATAAACTCATCTTT.

Details on this clone: Its ends do not fully match the called genes, so a read error is possible. The chain uses TRDV2 and TRDJ1, with 7 bases identical to TRDD3. This CDR3 contains 15 residues. Germline loops: CDR1 GEAIGNYY, CDR2 EKD. In DNA, the CDR3 is TGTGCCTGTGACACGATCGGGGGATCCACCGATAAACCCATCTTT. Its translation: CACDTIGGSTDKPIF.

The gene calls are TRDV2 and TRDJ2, with 12 bases that match TRDD3. CDR3 size: 18 residues. CDR1 and CDR2 (germline): GEAIGNYY, EKD. J was trimmed by 4 bases and V by 0 bases; bases with no gene match: 8. In DNA form, the CDR3 reads TGTGCCTGTGACACCGTTACTGGGGGATACAGCGAGACAGCACAACTCTTCTTT. Residues: CACDTVTGGYSETAQLFF.

The rearrangement uses TRDV2 and TRDJ1; 10 nucleotides match TRDD3. After removal of 0 bases from V and 4 bases from J, the junction contained 4 bases not matched to a gene. The CDR3 is made up of 15 amino acids. Germline CDR1 is GEAIGNYY and CDR2 is EKD. The CDR3 sequence is CACDTLGDRDDKLIF. In DNA, the CDR3 is TGTGCCTGTGACACCCTGGGGGATAGAGACGATAAACTCATCTTT.

Only a few counts were recorded for this clone. This rearrangement joins TRDV2 to TRDJ3; TRDD3 is a possible D gene (5 bases). This CDR3 contains 21 residues. V shed 0 bases and J shed 4 bases, with 24 bases lying between them. CDR1 is GEAIGNYY, CDR2 EKD, per germline. CDR3 bases: TGTGCCTGTGACACCGGTTGGGGACACGTAAAGGTCGGATGGGACACCCGACAGATGTTTTTC. Amino acid sequence: CACDTGWGHVKVGWDTRQMFF.

This chain uses TRDV2 with TRDJ3; TRDD3 matches at 12 bases. Germline V gene sequence: CDR1 GEAIGNYY, CDR2 EKD. This CDR3 spans 22 amino acids. The trim removed 0 bases at V and 1 base at J, leaving 12 bases unmatched. The CDR3 sequence: CACDTAALGDTKFSWDTRQMFF. CDR3 nucleotides: TGTGCCTGTGACACCGCGGCTCTGGGGGATACGAAATTTTCCTGGGACACCCGACAGATGTTTTTC.

The chain carries TRDV2 and TRDJ2, with no clear D. The CDR3 has 15 amino acids. The germline CDR1 and CDR2 sequences are GEAIGNYY and EKD. Trimming removed 1 base from V and 3 bases from J, with 11 bases in between. The CDR3 coding sequence is TGTGCCTGTGACACGGTATCGGAGATGACAGCACAACTCTTCTTT. The encoded protein is CACDTVSEMTAQLFF.

This clone was counted between two and nine times. The chain combines TRDV2 with TRDJ1; TRDD3 might be the D (6 bases). V was pared by 0 bases and J by 0 bases, with 25 bases between. This CDR3 comprises 20 residues. The V gene's germline CDR1 is GEAIGNYY and CDR2 EKD. The CDR3, as DNA: TGTGCCTGTGACACCTTGGGCCTGGGGATCCAAGGGTCGTACACCGATAAACTCATCTTT. It encodes CACDTLGLGIQGSYTDKLIF.

A remark on this clone: One base away lies a much larger clone, so this may be a sequencing read error. The gene calls are TRDV2 and TRDJ1; 8 nucleotides match TRDD3. V lost 0 bases, J lost 3 bases, and 14 bases stayed unmatched. The germline CDR1 and CDR2 sequences are GEAIGNYY and EKD. The CDR3 covers 18 residues. The chain's CDR3 is CACDTVDGGITNADKLIF. In DNA, the CDR3 is TGTGCCTGTGACACCGTAGATGGGGGGATAACTAACGCCGATAAACTCATCTTT.

V is TRDV2 and J is TRDJ1; 12 bases align to TRDD3. The germline V gene encodes CDR1 GEAIGNYY and CDR2 EKD. This CDR3 spans 20 amino acids. V was clipped by 0 bases and J by 9 bases; unmatched bases: 22. CDR3 bases: TGTGCCTGTGACACCGTAGAGCGTAAGCTGGGGGATACGCTTATACGTGAACTCATCTTT. The encoded protein is CACDTVERKLGDTLIRELIF.

The chain carries TRDV2 and TRDJ1; TRDD3 matches 12 bases. Germline V CDR1 and CDR2: GEAIGNYY, EKD. This CDR3 region has 17 residues. V trimming: 4 bases; J trimming: 1 base; junction bases outside the gene matches: 9. The CDR3 sequence: CACDPVLGDTTTDKLIF. The CDR3 bases are TGTGCCTGTGATCCCGTACTGGGGGATACAACCACCGATAAACTCATCTTT.

A word on this clone: This sequence may be a read error, since a much larger clone differs from it by one base. The same CDR3 is also encoded by other DNA sequences in this sample. The gene calls are TRDV2 and TRDJ1; tentatively, D is TRDD3 (6 bases). This CDR3 has 19 residues. V was cut by 3 bases and J by 0 bases, with 25 bases left in between. Germline CDR1 is GEAIGNYY and CDR2 is EKD. The CDR3 DNA sequence: TGTGCCTGTGACCTACTGGGTGCCAAGACCCCCAGCTACACCGATAAACTCATCTTT. Its protein product is CACDLLGAKTPSYTDKLIF.

On this clone: Since a far larger clone is one base different, this is likely a read error. This specimen includes other DNA sequences encoding the same CDR3. CDR3 protein: CACDGWGALDKLIF. CDR3 coding DNA: TGTGCCTGTGACGGCTGGGGGGCCCTTGATAAACTCATCTTT. V and J are TRDV2 and TRDJ1; the match to TRDD3 covers 7 bases. The J segment lost 5 bases and the V segment lost 3 bases, leaving 8 bases of the junction unmatched. Germline-derived CDR1 and CDR2 are GEAIGNYY and EKD. The CDR3 loop spans 14 amino acids.

This clone was counted a few times. This sequence joins TRDV2 and TRDJ1; TRDD3 might be the D (5 bases). The V gene lost 0 bases and the J gene lost 0 bases, with 22 bases spanning the gap. The CDR3 is 19 residues long. Germline loops: CDR1 GEAIGNYY, CDR2 EKD. Here the CDR3 DNA reads TGTGCCTGTGACACCGTCGGCGGCGTGGGGTCTTCGTACACCGATAAACTCATCTTT. Its translation is CACDTVGGVGSSYTDKLIF.